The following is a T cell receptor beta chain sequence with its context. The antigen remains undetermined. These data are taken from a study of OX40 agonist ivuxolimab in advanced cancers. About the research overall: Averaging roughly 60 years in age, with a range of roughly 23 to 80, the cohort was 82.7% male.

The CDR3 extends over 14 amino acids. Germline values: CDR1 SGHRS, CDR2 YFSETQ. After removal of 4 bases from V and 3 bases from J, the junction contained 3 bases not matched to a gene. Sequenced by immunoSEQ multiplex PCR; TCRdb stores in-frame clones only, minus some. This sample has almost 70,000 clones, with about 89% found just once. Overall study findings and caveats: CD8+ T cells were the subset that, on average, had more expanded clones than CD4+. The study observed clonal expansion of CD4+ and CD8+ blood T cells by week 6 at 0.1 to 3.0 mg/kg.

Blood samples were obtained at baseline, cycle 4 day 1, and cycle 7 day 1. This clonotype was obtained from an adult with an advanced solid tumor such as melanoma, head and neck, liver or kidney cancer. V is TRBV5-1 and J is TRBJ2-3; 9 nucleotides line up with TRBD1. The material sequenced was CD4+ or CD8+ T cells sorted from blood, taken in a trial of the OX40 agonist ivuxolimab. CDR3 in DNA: TGCGCCAGCAGCCCGGGGACAGGGACAGATACGCAGTATTTT. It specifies CASSPGTGTDTQYF.